The 17 T cell receptor beta chains reported below all come from one sample, sequenced in a study of blood T cell repertoires in COVID-19. Clones were sequenced by immunoSEQ multiplex PCR, and TCRdb holds only the in-frame ones, with some missing. Among over 110,000 clones listed, less than 80% were seen once. Material: peripheral blood. Receptors were obtained from a man in his 60s with acute or convalescent COVID-19.

As for this clone: Germline is not matched at one junction end, which may reflect a read error. The rearrangement links TRBV7-7 to TRBJ2-1, with 12 bases fitting TRBD2. From germline, CDR1 is SSHAT and CDR2 FNYEAQ (reference sequence). There are 15 residues in the CDR3. CDR3 bases: TGTGCTAGCAGCCAGGGACTAGCGGGTCTCAATGAGCAGTTCTTC. It translates to CASSQGLAGLNEQFF.

This CDR3 is CASGTSGRTDEQFF. The CDR3 DNA follows: TGTGCCAGTGGAACTAGCGGGAGGACCGATGAGCAGTTCTTC. The chain employs TRBV19 and TRBJ2-1; 12 bases fit TRBD2. V lost 8 bases, J lost 8 bases, and 7 bases stayed unmatched. This CDR3 region has 14 residues. Germline V lookup: CDR1 LNHDA, CDR2 SQIVND (reference sequence). The variable domain in full, completed from reference TRBV19 and TRBJ2-1, reads DGGITQSPKYLFRKEGQNVTLSCEQNLNHDAMYWYRQDPGQGLRLIYYSQIVNDFQKGDIAEGYSVSREKKESFPLTVTSAQKNPTAFYLCASGTSGRTDEQFFGPGTRLTVL.

The chain uses TRBV27 and TRBJ2-7, with 10 positions matching TRBD1. J was trimmed by 2 bases and V by 5 bases; bases with no gene match: 6. Germline loops: CDR1 MNHEY, CDR2 SMNVEV (reference sequence). CDR3 size: 15 residues. CDR3 bases: TGTGCCAGCAGTACCCGGACAGGGGGGCCCTACGAGCAGTACTTC. This encodes CASSTRTGGPYEQYF.

The V gene is TRBV7-2, the J gene TRBJ2-1; 8 nucleotides align to TRBD1. Germline CDR1 reads SGHTA; CDR2 reads FQGNSA. The junction had 2 bases not matched to a gene; V was cut back by 0 bases and J by 1 base. CDR3 size: 16 residues. The CDR3 DNA reads as TGTGCCAGCAGCTTAGCGCAGGGGGCATCCTACAATGAGCAGTTCTTC. Protein product: CASSLAQGASYNEQFF.

The genes are TRBV7-9 and TRBJ2-7, with D possibly being TRBD2 (6 bases). Germline CDR1 and CDR2: SEHNR and FQNEAQ (reference sequence). Trimming removed 7 bases from V and 0 bases from J, with 16 bases in between. This CDR3 spans 15 amino acids. The CDR3 spells CASNAGTWSSYEQYF. For the CDR3, the DNA is TGTGCCAGCAACGCAGGGACTTGGAGCTCCTACGAGCAGTACTTC. Filled out from reference TRBV7-9 and TRBJ2-7, the complete variable domain reads DTGVSQNPRHKITKRGQNVTFRCDPISEHNRLYWYRQTLGQGPEFLTYFQNEAQLEKSRLLSDRFSAERPKGSFSTLEIQRTEQGDSAMYLCASNAGTWSSYEQYFGPGTRLTVT.

The CDR3 nucleotides are TGCGCCAGCAGCTGGGGACTAGCGGGAGTAGATACGCAGTATTTT. Its protein product is CASSWGLAGVDTQYF. This chain links TRBV5-1 with TRBJ2-3, with TRBD2 matching 14 bases. Germline assignment: CDR1 SGHRS and CDR2 YFSETQ. The CDR3 has 15 amino acids. V lost 3 bases to trimming and J lost 5 bases; unmatched junction nucleotides: 2. Full variable domain (missing parts from reference TRBV5-1 and TRBJ2-3): KAGVTQTPRYLIKTRGQQVTLSCSPISGHRSVSWYQQTPGQGLQFLFEYFSETQRNKGNFPGRFSGRQFSNSRSEMNVSTLELGDSALYLCASSWGLAGVDTQYFGPGTRLTVL.

J is TRBJ1-2 and V is TRBV18; 7 nucleotides match TRBD1. V lost 5 bases to trimming and J lost 5 bases; unmatched junction nucleotides: 5. This CDR3 has 13 amino acids. Germline V gene data show CDR1 as KGHSH and CDR2 as LQKENI. CDR3 bases: TGTGCCAGCTCATCGGGACAGCAGTATGGCTACACCTTC. Translating gives CASSSGQQYGYTF. Drawing the rest from reference TRBV18 and TRBJ1-2, the complete variable domain is NAGVMQNPRHLVRRRGQEARLRCSPMKGHSHVYWYRQLPEEGLKFMVYLQKENIIDESGMPKERFSAEFPKEGPSILRIQQVVRGDSAAYFCASSSGQQYGYTFGSGTRLTVV.

This CDR3 reads CASSDQGARGYTF. In nucleotides, the CDR3 is TGTGCCAGCAGTGATCAGGGGGCGCGGGGCTACACCTTC. This sequence joins TRBV28 and TRBJ1-2, with 8 bases fitting TRBD1. J was trimmed by 8 bases and V by 5 bases; bases with no gene match: 7. CDR1 is MDHEN, CDR2 SYDVKM, per germline. The CDR3 runs to 13 residues.

This chain uses TRBV4-2 with TRBJ2-2; D is possibly TRBD1 (6 bases). With 0 bases removed from V and 3 bases from J, the gap between germline ends came to 8 bases. This CDR3 is built from 15 residues. The germline V gene has CDR1 LGHNA and CDR2 YNFKEQ. The CDR3 DNA sequence: TGTGCCAGCAGCCAAGAACAGGGATACACCGGGGAGCTGTTTTTT. It specifies CASSQEQGYTGELFF.

V and J are TRBV3-1 (or the pseudogene TRBV3-2) and TRBJ2-2, with D maybe TRBD1 (6 bases). The germline V gene encodes CDR1 LGHDT and CDR2 YNNKEL (reference sequence). Trimming took 4 bases from V and 3 from J, leaving 24 bases between them. The CDR3 length is 19 residues. The DNA of the CDR3 is TGTGCCAGCAGCCCTCCTATTCTATCCGACAGGACCTACACCGGGGAGCTGTTTTTT. Translation: CASSPPILSDRTYTGELFF.

The chain uses TRBV5-4 and TRBJ2-7; 12 bases align to TRBD1. The V segment lost 5 bases and the J segment 6 bases; nucleotides outside the gene matches: 6. Germline V gene lookup returns CDR1 SGHNT and CDR2 YYREEE (reference sequence). The CDR3 is 14 amino acids. CDR3 in amino acids: CASRPGTGGLEQYF. CDR3 sequence (DNA): TGTGCCAGCAGGCCCGGGACAGGGGGCCTCGAGCAGTACTTC. Drawing the rest from reference TRBV5-4 and TRBJ2-7, the complete variable domain is ETGVTQSPTHLIKTRGQQVTLRCSSQSGHNTVSWYQQALGQGPQFIFQYYREEENGRGNFPPRFSGLQFPNYSSELNVNALELDDSALYLCASRPGTGGLEQYFGPGTRLTVT.

This chain connects TRBV7-2 to TRBJ1-5, with D possibly being TRBD1 (6 bases). Germline-derived CDR1 and CDR2 are SGHTA and FQGNSA. V gave up 5 bases and J gave up 4 bases, with 9 bases separating them. This CDR3 is built from 13 residues. The CDR3 sequence: CASSATGNQPQHF. As DNA, the CDR3 is TGTGCCAGCAGCGCTACAGGGAATCAGCCCCAGCATTTT.

A word on this clone: This CDR3 is also generated by other DNA sequences in the sample. This sequence joins TRBV6-6 and TRBJ2-2, with TRBD1 matching 8 bases. The germline V gene has CDR1 MNHNY and CDR2 SVGAGI (reference sequence). The CDR3 covers 13 residues. The trim removed 6 bases at V and 9 bases at J, leaving 6 bases unmatched. The CDR3 coding sequence is TGTGCCAGCAGCCTACAGGGGGGCCGGGAGCTGTTTTTT. It yields the protein CASSLQGGRELFF.

This chain connects TRBV6-2 or TRBV6-3 to TRBJ1-3; D uncertain. Trimming cost V 4 bases and J 0 bases, with 13 bases left between them. CDR1 is MNHEY, CDR2 SVGEGT, per germline. The CDR3 has 16 residues. CDR3 loop: CASSFHSGISGNTIYF. CDR3 DNA sequence: TGTGCCAGCAGTTTCCACAGCGGAATCTCTGGAAACACCATATATTTT.

This sequence joins TRBV6-5 and TRBJ1-3, with D possibly TRBD1 on 6 matching bases. This CDR3 comprises 15 residues. V was cut by 6 bases and J by 4 bases, with 16 bases left in between. The germline V gene encodes CDR1 MNHEY and CDR2 SVGAGI. For the CDR3, the DNA is TGTGCCAGCAGGTCGACAGGTGAAGGAGGAAACACCATATATTTT. Its protein is CASRSTGEGGNTIYF.

This chain joins TRBV7-3 and TRBJ2-1, with 7 bases that match TRBD2. The CDR3 runs 18 residues. In germline, CDR1 is SGHTA, CDR2 FQGTGA. V dropped 3 bases and J dropped 2; count of bases not matched to a gene: 13. The CDR3 DNA sequence: TGTGCCAGCAGCTTCGCCGGTGGGTACGGGACTACCTACAATGAGCAGTTCTTC. Translating it yields CASSFAGGYGTTYNEQFF.

This chain connects TRBV7-2 to TRBJ2-1, with TRBD2 matching 11 bases. Germline CDR1 reads SGHTA; CDR2 reads FQGNSA. J lost 6 bases, V lost 1 base, and 5 bases had no gene match. The CDR3 is made up of 16 amino acids. The DNA of the CDR3 is TGTGCCAGCAGCTTAGGGGGGACTAGCGGCTCCAATGAGCAGTTCTTC. Its translation is CASSLGGTSGSNEQFF. The entire variable domain, with the rest obtained from reference TRBV7-2 and TRBJ2-1, is as follows: GAGVSQSPSNKVTEKGKDVELRCDPISGHTALYWYRQSLGQGLEFLIYFQGNSAPDKSGLPSDRFSAERTGGSVSTLTIQRTQQEDSAVYLCASSLGGTSGSNEQFFGPGTRLTVL.